This T cell receptor beta chain is from a study of blood T cell repertoires in COVID-19. Study-wide context: COVID-19 samples, acute and convalescent, were from the United States, Italy and Spain.

Profiled with immunoSEQ multiplex PCR; TCRdb holds only in-frame clones, not every one. The sample has approximately 280,000 clones; roughly 80% are singletons. V shed 4 bases and J 1 base; nucleotides not matched to a gene: 12. Germline V gene lookup returns CDR1 LGHDT and CDR2 YNNKEL (reference sequence). The CDR3 spans 18 residues. Participant-reported clinical history was the basis for cohort assignment. A case of COVID-19 had been met by exposed participants within 2 weeks before study entry. The chain carries TRBV3-1 (or the pseudogene TRBV3-2) and TRBJ2-1; 8 nucleotides align to TRBD2. The receptor comes from a man in his forties who had been exposed to COVID-19. The sample was PBMCs or T cells enriched from blood (not recorded which). CDR3 bases: TGTGCCAGCAGCCCGCGAACTAGCGGCCTGGGGTCCTACAATGAGCAGTTCTTC. Translation: CASSPRTSGLGSYNEQFF.